This entry features one T cell receptor (beta chain) sequence. The sample belongs to a study of control samples from healthy donors and cancer patients. CDR1 and CDR2 (germline): KGHSH, LQKENI. V lost 8 bases and J 0 bases, leaving 8 bases between the germline ends. This CDR3 is 13 amino acids long. Assay: immunoSEQ multiplex PCR; the TCRdb copy retains only in-frame clones and omits some. The data contain 350,000 to 450,000 clones, around 90% of them singletons. The V call is TRBV18, the J call TRBJ1-3; D remains ambiguous. Sequenced input: PBMCs. The source of this sequence is a man aged 40-49 years with head and neck cancer. The CDR3 nucleotides read TGTGCCAGCACGGAAGGCTCTGGAAACACCATATATTTT. It specifies CASTEGSGNTIYF.